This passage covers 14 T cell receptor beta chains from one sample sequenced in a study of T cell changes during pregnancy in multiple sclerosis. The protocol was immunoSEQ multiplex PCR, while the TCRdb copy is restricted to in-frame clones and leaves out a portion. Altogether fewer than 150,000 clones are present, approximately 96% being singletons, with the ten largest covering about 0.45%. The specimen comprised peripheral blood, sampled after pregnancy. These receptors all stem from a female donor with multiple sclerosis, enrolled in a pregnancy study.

The CDR3 sequence: CASSPRGGTARADTQYF. The CDR3 DNA reads TGTGCCAGTAGTCCCCGTGGCGGGACGGCCCGGGCAGATACGCAGTATTTT. The chain employs TRBV19 and TRBJ2-3, with TRBD2 as a possible D gene (6 bases). The V end lost 5 bases, the J end lost 4 bases, and 22 bases lay between the germline ends. Germline assignment: CDR1 LNHDA and CDR2 SQIVND (reference sequence). This CDR3 contains 17 residues.

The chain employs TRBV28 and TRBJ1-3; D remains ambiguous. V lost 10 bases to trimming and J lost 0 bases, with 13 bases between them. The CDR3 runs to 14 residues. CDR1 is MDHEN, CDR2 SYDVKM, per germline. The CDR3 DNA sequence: TGTGCCACCTATCGGCGGGGCTCTGGAAACACCATATATTTT. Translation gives CATYRRGSGNTIYF. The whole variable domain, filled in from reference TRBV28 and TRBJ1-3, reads DVKVTQSSRYLVKRTGEKVFLECVQDMDHENMFWYRQDPGLGLRLIYFSYDVKMKEKGDIPEGYSVSREKKERFSLILESASTNQTSMYLCATYRRGSGNTIYFGEGSWLTVV.

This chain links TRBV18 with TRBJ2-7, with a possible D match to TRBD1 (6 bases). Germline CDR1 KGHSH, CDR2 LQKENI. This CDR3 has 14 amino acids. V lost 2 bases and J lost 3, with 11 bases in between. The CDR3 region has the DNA TGTGCCAGCTCACCATCAGGGGACAACTACGAGCAGTACTTC. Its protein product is CASSPSGDNYEQYF. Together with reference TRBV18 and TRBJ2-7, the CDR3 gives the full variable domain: NAGVMQNPRHLVRRRGQEARLRCSPMKGHSHVYWYRQLPEEGLKFMVYLQKENIIDESGMPKERFSAEFPKEGPSILRIQQVVRGDSAAYFCASSPSGDNYEQYFGPGTRLTVT.

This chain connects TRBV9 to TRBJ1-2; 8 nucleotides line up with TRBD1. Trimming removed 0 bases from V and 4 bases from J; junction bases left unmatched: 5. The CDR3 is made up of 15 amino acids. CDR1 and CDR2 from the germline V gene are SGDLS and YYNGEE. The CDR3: CASSVEQGGGYGYTF. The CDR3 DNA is TGTGCCAGCAGCGTAGAACAGGGGGGGGGCTATGGCTACACCTTC.

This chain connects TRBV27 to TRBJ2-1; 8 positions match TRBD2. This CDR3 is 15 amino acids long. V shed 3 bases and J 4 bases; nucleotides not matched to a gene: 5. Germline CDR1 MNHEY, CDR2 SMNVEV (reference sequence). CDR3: CASSFLLAEYNEQFF. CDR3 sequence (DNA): TGTGCCAGCAGTTTCTTACTAGCGGAGTACAATGAGCAGTTCTTC.

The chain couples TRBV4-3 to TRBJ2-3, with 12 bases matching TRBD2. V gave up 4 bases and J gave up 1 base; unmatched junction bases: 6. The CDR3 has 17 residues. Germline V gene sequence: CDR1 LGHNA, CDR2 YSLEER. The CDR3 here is CASSLGTSGSRTDTQYF. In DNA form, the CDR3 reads TGCGCCAGCAGCCTCGGGACTAGCGGGTCTCGCACAGATACGCAGTATTTT.

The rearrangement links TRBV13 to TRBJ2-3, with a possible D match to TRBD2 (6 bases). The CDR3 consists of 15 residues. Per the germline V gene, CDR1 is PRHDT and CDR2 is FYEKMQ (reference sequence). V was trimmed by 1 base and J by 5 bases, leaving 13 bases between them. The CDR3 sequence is CASSLEQRRGDTQYF. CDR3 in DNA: TGTGCCAGCAGCTTAGAGCAGCGGAGGGGAGATACGCAGTATTTT.

CDR3 DNA: TGTGCCAGCAGCTTAGCTGGACTGGGCAATCAGCCCCAGCATTTT. Its translation: CASSLAGLGNQPQHF. The chain employs TRBV7-9 and TRBJ1-5; D is undetermined. Germline V gene sequence: CDR1 SEHNR, CDR2 FQNEAQ (reference sequence). The CDR3 loop spans 15 amino acids. V lost 0 bases to trimming and J lost 2 bases, with 8 bases between them.

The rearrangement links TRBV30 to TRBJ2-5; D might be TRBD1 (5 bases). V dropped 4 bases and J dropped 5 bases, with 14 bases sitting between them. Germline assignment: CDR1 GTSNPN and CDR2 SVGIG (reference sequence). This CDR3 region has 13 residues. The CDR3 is CAWMRQGRETQYF. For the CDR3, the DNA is TGTGCCTGGATGCGGCAGGGCCGGGAGACCCAGTACTTC.

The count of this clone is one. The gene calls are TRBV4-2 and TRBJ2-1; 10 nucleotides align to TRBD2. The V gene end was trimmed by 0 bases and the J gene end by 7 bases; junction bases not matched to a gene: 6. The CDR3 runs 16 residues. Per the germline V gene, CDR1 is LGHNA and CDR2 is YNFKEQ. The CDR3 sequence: CASSQDRAGGPNEQFF. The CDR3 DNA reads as TGTGCCAGCAGCCAAGATCGAGCGGGAGGGCCTAATGAGCAGTTCTTC.

The CDR3, as DNA: TGTGCCAGCAGCTTAACACAGGTCCACGAGCAGTACTTC. The encoded protein is CASSLTQVHEQYF. The chain employs TRBV11-3 and TRBJ2-7; perhaps TRBD1 as D (5 bases). The CDR3 is 13 residues long. Germline V gene data show CDR1 as SGHNT and CDR2 as YENEEA. Trimming pared 2 bases from V and 5 bases from J, leaving 10 bases between.

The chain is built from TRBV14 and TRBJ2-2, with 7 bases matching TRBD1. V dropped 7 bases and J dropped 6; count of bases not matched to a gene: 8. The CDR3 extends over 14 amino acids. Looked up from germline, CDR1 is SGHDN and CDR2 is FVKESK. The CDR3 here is CASNHRQGSGELFF. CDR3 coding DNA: TGTGCCAGCAACCACAGACAGGGTTCCGGGGAGCTGTTTTTT.

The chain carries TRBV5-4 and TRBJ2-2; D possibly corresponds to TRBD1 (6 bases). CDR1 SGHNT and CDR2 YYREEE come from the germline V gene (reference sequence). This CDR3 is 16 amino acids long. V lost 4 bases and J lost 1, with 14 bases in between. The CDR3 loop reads CASSVGQRRNTGELFF. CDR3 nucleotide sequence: TGTGCCAGCAGCGTCGGACAGAGACGGAACACCGGGGAGCTGTTTTTT. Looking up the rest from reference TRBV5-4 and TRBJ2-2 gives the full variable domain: ETGVTQSPTHLIKTRGQQVTLRCSSQSGHNTVSWYQQALGQGPQFIFQYYREEENGRGNFPPRFSGLQFPNYSSELNVNALELDDSALYLCASSVGQRRNTGELFFGEGSRLTVL.

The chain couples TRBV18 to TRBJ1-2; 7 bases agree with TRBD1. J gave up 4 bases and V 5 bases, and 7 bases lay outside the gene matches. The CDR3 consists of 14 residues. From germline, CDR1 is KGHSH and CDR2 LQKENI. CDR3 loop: CASSTGTAIYGYTF. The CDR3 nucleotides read TGTGCCAGCTCAACCGGGACAGCTATCTATGGCTACACCTTC.